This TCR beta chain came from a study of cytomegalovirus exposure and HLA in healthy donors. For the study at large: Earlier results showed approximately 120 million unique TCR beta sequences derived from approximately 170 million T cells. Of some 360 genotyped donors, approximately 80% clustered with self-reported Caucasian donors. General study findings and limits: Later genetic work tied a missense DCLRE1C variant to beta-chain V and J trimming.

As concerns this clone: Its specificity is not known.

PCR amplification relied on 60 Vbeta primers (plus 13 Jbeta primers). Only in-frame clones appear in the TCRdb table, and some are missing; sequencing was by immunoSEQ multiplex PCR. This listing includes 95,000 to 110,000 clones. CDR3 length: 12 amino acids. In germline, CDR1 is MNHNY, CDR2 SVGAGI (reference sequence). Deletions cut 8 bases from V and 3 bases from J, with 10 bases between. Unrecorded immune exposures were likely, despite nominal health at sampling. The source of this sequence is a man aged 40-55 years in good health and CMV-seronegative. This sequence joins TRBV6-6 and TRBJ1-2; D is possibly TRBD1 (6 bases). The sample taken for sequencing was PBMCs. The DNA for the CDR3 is TGTGCCAGCCGACAGGAGGACTATGGCTACACCTTC. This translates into CASRQEDYGYTF.